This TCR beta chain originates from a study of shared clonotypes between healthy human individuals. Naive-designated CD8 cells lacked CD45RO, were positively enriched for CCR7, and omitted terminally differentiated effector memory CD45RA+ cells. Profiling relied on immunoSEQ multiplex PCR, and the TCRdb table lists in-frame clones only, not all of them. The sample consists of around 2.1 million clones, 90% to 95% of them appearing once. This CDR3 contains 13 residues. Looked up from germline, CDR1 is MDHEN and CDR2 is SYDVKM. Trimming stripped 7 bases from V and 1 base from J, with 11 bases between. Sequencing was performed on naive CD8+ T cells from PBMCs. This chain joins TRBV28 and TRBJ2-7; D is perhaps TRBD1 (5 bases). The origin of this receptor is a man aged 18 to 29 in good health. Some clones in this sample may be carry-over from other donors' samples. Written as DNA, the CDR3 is TGTGCCAGCACCCCAGGGATTTCCTACGAGCAGTACTTC. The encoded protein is CASTPGISYEQYF.